The present T cell receptor (beta chain) was sequenced within a study of persistence of HIV-infected CD4 T cells. This clone has a handful of counts. Its antigen is undetermined. CDR1 SGHRS and CDR2 YFSETQ come from the germline V gene. The CDR3 contains 14 residues. V lost 3 bases, J lost 2 bases, and 4 bases stayed unmatched. Study conclusions and caveats: CMV- and Gag-responding cells had lower TCRbeta richness than CD3/CD28-responding cells.

This was the immunoSEQ version 4 assay in survey mode. The table came from immunoSEQ multiplex PCR; TCRdb's copy has only in-frame clones and leaves some out. The sample consists of 25,000 to 35,000 clones, 82% of them appearing once. The stimulus was lysate of CMV-infected fibroblasts, roughly 10 ug/mL. CD40L-negative CD69-negative CD45RO-high memory CD4+ T cells were sorted as populations depleted of antigen-responding cells. V and J are TRBV5-1 and TRBJ1-1; 7 nucleotides line up with TRBD1. The sequenced sample was CD4+ T cells sorted from PBMCs after roughly 18-hour stimulation, obtained from a patient who received antiretroviral therapy. The clonotype comes from an adult man with HIV who was CMV-seropositive. The CDR3 is CASSSRQGNTEAFF. CDR3 bases: TGCGCCAGCAGCTCTCGACAGGGCAACACTGAAGCTTTCTTT.